This T cell receptor (beta chain) originates from a study of T-cell reconstitution after alpha-beta-depleted transplantation in children. V gave up 8 bases and J gave up 5 bases; unmatched junction bases: 9. The length of the CDR3 is 15 residues. In germline, CDR1 is SNHLY, CDR2 FYNNEI. Concerning this clonotype: Its antigen remains unknown.

The library targeted TCRbeta and was prepared with unique molecular identifiers. TCRdb called the PCR reads again in MiXCR, with one record for every CDR3 protein. The sample lists some 440,000 distinct CDR3 sequences; about 17% were seen once. Findings and caveats of the study: At the one-year point after transplant, T-cell counts and TCRbeta diversity were found to come mostly from T cells that had been newly produced. Two months or so post-transplant, alpha-beta T cells reportedly derived from several hundred expanded graft clones. It was surviving recipient T cells and thymic progenitors that gave some patients high TCRbeta diversity at day 60.

V gene TRBV2 combines with J gene TRBJ2-5; TRBD2 aligns across 12 bases. This TCR derives from a boy younger than two who had a stem cell transplant for Wiskott-Aldrich syndrome, so the T cells may come from the graft donor. Here the sequenced sample was PBMCs, mostly from graft donor cells, taken 360 days after TCRalphabeta/CD19-depleted stem cell transplant. CDR3 DNA: TGTGCCAGCTGGGCGCGACTAGCGGGGGTGGAGACCCAGTACTTC. This translates into CASWARLAGVETQYF. Variable domain in full (rest from reference TRBV2 and TRBJ2-5): EPEVTQTPSHQVTQMGQEVILRCVPISNHLYFYWYRQILGQKVEFLVSFYNNEISEKSEIFDDQFSVERPDGSNFTLKIRSTKLEDSAMYFCASWARLAGVETQYFGPGTRLLVL.